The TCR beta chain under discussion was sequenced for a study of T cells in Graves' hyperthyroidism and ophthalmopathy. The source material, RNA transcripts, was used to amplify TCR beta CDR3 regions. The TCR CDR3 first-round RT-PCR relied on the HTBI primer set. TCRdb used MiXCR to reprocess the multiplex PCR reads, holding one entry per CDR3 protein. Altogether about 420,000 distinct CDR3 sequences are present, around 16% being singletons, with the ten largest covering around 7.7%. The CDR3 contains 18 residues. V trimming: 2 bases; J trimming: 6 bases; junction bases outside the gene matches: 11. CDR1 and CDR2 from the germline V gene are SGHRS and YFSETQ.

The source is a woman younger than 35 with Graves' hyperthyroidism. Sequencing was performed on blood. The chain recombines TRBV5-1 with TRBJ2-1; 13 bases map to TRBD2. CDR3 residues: CASSLRLAGGPSGNEQFF. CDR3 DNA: TGCGCCAGCAGCTTACGACTAGCGGGAGGTCCCTCCGGCAATGAGCAGTTCTTC.